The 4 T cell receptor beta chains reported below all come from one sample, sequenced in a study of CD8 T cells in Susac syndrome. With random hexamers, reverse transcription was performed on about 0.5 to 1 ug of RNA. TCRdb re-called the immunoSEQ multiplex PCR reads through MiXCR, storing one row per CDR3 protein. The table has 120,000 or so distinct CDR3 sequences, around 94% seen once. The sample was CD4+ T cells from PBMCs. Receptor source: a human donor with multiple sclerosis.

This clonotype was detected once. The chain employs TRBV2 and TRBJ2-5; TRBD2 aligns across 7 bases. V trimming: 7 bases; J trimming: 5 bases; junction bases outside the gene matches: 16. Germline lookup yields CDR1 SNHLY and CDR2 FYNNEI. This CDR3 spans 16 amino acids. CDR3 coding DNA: TGTGCCAGCAAAAAGGCCTTTCTAGCGGATCTGGAGACCCAGTACTTC. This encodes CASKKAFLADLETQYF.

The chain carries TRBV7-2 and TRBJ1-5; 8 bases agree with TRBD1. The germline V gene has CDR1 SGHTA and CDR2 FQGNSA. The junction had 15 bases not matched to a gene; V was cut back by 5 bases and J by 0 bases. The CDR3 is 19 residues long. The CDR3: CASSPSRTGTDYSNQPQHF. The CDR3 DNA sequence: TGTGCCAGCAGCCCCTCTCGGACAGGGACAGACTATAGCAATCAGCCCCAGCATTTT.

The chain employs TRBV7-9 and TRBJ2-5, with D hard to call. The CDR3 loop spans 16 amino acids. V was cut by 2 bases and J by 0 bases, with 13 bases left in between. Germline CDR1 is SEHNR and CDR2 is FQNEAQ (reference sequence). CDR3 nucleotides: TGTGCCAGCAGCTTATCCGCCACTAAGTACCAAGAGACCCAGTACTTC. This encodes CASSLSATKYQETQYF.

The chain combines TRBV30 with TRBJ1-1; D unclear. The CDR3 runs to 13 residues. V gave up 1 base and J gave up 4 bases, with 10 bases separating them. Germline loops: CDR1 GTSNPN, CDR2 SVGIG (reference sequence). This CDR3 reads CAWSAGISTEAFF. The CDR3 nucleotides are TGTGCCTGGAGTGCGGGAATCTCCACTGAAGCTTTCTTT.